One and the same sample provided the 11 T cell receptor beta chains below, sequenced in a study of shared clonotypes between healthy human individuals. The data were produced by immunoSEQ multiplex PCR, yet TCRdb's version contains in-frame clones alone and is incomplete. This sample carries around 700,000 clones, approximately 79% of them seen once, and the ten largest clones take about 1.8%. Sequenced material: memory CD4+ T cells sorted from blood. Described subset: CD45RA-negative fraction. The receptors shown here come from a woman in her twenties or thirties in good health.

This clone was picked up one time. This may be a read error: a much more frequent sequence differs by one nucleotide. This chain joins TRBV9 and TRBJ2-1; weak D call: TRBD1 (5 bases). Per germline, CDR1 SGDLS and CDR2 YYNGEE. V dropped 3 bases and J dropped 6 bases, with 7 bases sitting between them. The CDR3 consists of 12 residues. CDR3 amino acids: CASSAQGNEQFF. DNA for the CDR3: TGTGCCAGCAGCGCCCAGGGCAATGAGCAGTTCTTC.

The genes are TRBV27 and TRBJ2-3; D is perhaps TRBD2 (6 bases). Trimming shortened V by 6 bases and J by 3 bases, and 10 bases separated the two germline ends. Germline assignment: CDR1 MNHEY and CDR2 SMNVEV (reference sequence). CDR3 length: 13 amino acids. DNA of the CDR3: TGTGCCAGCAGGTCGGGGGAGACAGATACGCAGTATTTT. It codes for CASRSGETDTQYF.

This chain uses TRBV5-6 with TRBJ1-2; 8 bases fit TRBD1. Germline CDR1 and CDR2: SGHDT and YYEEEE. The CDR3 sequence is 14 residues long. V lost 6 bases, J lost 4 bases, and 8 bases stayed unmatched. The CDR3 loop is CASNGTGHGYGYTF. CDR3 in DNA: TGTGCCAGCAACGGGACAGGCCACGGCTATGGCTACACCTTC. The full variable domain, rest sourced from reference TRBV5-6 and TRBJ1-2, is DAGVTQSPTHLIKTRGQQVTLRCSPKSGHDTVSWYQQALGQGPQFIFQYYEEEERQRGNFPDRFSGHQFPNYSSELNVNALLLGDSALYLCASNGTGHGYGYTFGSGTRLTVV.

The table lists this clone with a count of one. The chain carries TRBV2 and TRBJ2-4, with 9 bases aligning to TRBD2. Trimming took 5 bases from V and 10 from J; bases not matched to a gene: 12. This CDR3 region has 15 residues. The germline V gene has CDR1 SNHLY and CDR2 FYNNEI. CDR3 sequence: CASSNRLLAGSIQYF. The CDR3 DNA sequence: TGTGCCAGCAGTAACCGCCTCCTAGCGGGAAGTATTCAGTACTTC.

The chain combines TRBV19 with TRBJ2-2; TRBD2 agrees at 16 bases. The CDR3 runs 18 residues. CDR1 is LNHDA, CDR2 SQIVND, per germline (reference sequence). V trimming: 5 bases; J trimming: 7 bases; junction bases outside the gene matches: 10. The CDR3 DNA sequence: TGTGCCAGTAGTTATGGGACTAGCGGGAGGGCCCGGGTCGGGGAGCTGTTTTTT. Translating it yields CASSYGTSGRARVGELFF.

The sample holds many counts of this clone. The rearrangement links TRBV15 to TRBJ1-1, with a weak D call TRBD1 (6 bases). This CDR3 has 16 residues. CDR1 and CDR2 (germline): LNHNV, YYDKDF (reference sequence). Trimming took off 3 bases at V and 5 bases at J, with 19 bases between the two ends. The CDR3 nucleotides read TGTGCCACCAGCAGGGTCAGGGTCAGGGGCCGGACTGAAGCTTTCTTT. It yields the protein CATSRVRVRGRTEAFF.

CDR3 in DNA: TGTGCCAGCAGTAAGCCGGGGCTCACTGAAGCTTTCTTT. This sequence encodes CASSKPGLTEAFF. J is TRBJ1-1 and V is TRBV6-5, with D tentatively TRBD1 (5 bases). CDR1 and CDR2 (germline): MNHEY, SVGAGI. This CDR3 contains 13 residues. V shed 5 bases and J shed 4 bases, with 11 bases lying between them.

This clone appeared a few times. The rearrangement links TRBV28 to TRBJ1-5, with TRBD1 matching over 7 bases. V trimming: 6 bases; J trimming: 3 bases; junction bases outside the gene matches: 8. The CDR3 is 15 residues long. The germline CDR1 and CDR2 sequences are MDHEN and SYDVKM. The CDR3, as DNA: TGTGCCAGCAGACCTTCCGACAGGGACAATCAGCCCCAGCATTTT. Encoded protein: CASRPSDRDNQPQHF.

The CDR3 loop reads CASSQDASGGQETQYF. CDR3 in DNA: TGTGCCAGCAGCCAAGACGCTAGCGGTGGCCAAGAGACCCAGTACTTC. The genes are TRBV4-2 and TRBJ2-5; 7 bases match TRBD2. CDR1 is LGHNA, CDR2 YNFKEQ, per germline. There are 16 residues in the CDR3. V lost 0 bases to trimming and J lost 1 base; unmatched junction nucleotides: 5.

The chain links TRBV14 to TRBJ2-3; D not certain. The V end lost 4 bases, the J end lost 1 base, and 6 bases lay between the germline ends. There are 13 residues in the CDR3. Per germline, CDR1 SGHDN and CDR2 FVKESK. As DNA, the CDR3 is TGTGCCAGCAGCCCAAGGGGCACAGATACGCAGTATTTT. Translating gives CASSPRGTDTQYF.

Details on this clone: A clone one base away is much larger, so this may be a read error. The same CDR3 can be traced to other DNA sequences in this sample. The chain uses TRBV2 and TRBJ1-5; D is unresolved. CDR1 is SNHLY, CDR2 FYNNEI, per germline. CDR3 length: 14 residues. V lost 2 bases to trimming and J lost 2 bases, with 7 bases between them. This CDR3 reads CASSERQGNQPQHF. CDR3 coding DNA: TGTGCCAGCAGTGAACGGCAGGGCAATCAGCCCCAGCATTTT.